What follows is one T cell receptor (beta chain) and its context. The data originate from a study of T cells in Graves' hyperthyroidism and ophthalmopathy. RNA transcripts gave rise to amplified TCR beta CDR3 regions. The HTBI set primed first-round TCR CDR3 RT-PCR. TCRdb reprocessed the multiplex PCR reads with MiXCR, giving one entry per CDR3 protein. The table has some 530,000 distinct CDR3 sequences, approximately 23% seen once. The receptor's source is a woman in her sixties or seventies with Graves' ophthalmopathy. Sequencing was performed on blood.

In DNA form, the CDR3 reads TGTGCCAGCAGGGAGGGGGATACGCAGTATTTT. Protein sequence: CASREGDTQYF. The chain uses TRBV2 and TRBJ2-3; TRBD2 is a possible D gene (6 bases). There are 11 residues in the CDR3. V lost 6 bases and J lost 6, with 7 bases in between. Germline CDR1 SNHLY, CDR2 FYNNEI.